This T cell receptor (beta chain) was identified in a study of T cell repertoires in cytomegalovirus infection. Study-level background: A matching HLA type, together with CMV infection, was signaled by public TCR beta signatures.

Each CDR3 protein is one row after TCRdb ran MiXCR on the reads. The data show approximately 630,000 distinct CDR3 sequences, 24% seen once. This clonotype was sampled from a human donor in good health (CMV status not recorded). Some clones in this sample may be carry-over from other donors' samples. The specimen was CD8+ T cells from PBMCs.

The CDR3 here is CSAKTRDNGYNEQFF. CDR3 sequence (DNA): TGCAGCGCAAAAACGAGGGACAACGGCTACAATGAGCAGTTCTTC. The chain recombines TRBV29-1 with TRBJ2-1; D might be TRBD1 (6 bases). This CDR3 has 15 residues. The V gene's germline CDR1 is SQVTM and CDR2 ANQGSEA. Trimming shortened V by 7 bases and J by 3 bases, and 19 bases separated the two germline ends.